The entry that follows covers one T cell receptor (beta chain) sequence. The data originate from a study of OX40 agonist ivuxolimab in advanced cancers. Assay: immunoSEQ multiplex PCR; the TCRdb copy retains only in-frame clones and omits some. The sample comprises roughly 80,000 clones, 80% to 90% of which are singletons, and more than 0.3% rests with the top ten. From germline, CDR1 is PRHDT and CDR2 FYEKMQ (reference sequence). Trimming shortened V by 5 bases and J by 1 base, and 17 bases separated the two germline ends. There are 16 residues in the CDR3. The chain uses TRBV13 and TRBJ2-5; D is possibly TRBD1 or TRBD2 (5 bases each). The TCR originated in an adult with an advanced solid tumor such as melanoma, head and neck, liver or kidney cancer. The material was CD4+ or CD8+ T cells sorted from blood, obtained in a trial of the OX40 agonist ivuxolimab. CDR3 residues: CASSQYRLRGQETQYF. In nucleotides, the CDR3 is TGTGCCAGCAGCCAATACAGGTTGAGGGGCCAAGAGACCCAGTACTTC.